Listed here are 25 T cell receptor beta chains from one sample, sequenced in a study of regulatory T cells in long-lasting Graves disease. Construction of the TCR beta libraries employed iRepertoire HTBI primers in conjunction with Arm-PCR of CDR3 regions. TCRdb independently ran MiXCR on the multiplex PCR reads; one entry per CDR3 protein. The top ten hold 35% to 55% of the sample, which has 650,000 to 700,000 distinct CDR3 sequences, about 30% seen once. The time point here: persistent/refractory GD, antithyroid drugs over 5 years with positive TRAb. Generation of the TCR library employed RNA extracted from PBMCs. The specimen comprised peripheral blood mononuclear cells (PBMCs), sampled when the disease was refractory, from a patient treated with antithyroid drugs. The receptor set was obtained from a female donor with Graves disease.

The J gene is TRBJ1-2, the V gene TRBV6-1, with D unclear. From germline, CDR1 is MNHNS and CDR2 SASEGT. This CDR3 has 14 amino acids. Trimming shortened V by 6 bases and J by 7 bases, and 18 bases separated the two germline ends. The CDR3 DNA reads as TGTGCCAGCAGGGACCCTAAGGCAAATCGTGGCTACACCTTC. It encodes CASRDPKANRGYTF.

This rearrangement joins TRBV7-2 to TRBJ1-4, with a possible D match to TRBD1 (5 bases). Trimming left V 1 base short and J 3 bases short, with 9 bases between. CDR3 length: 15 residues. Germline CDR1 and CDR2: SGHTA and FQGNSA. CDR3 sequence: CASSLVGDANEKLFF. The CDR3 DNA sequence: TGTGCCAGCAGCTTAGTTGGGGACGCTAATGAAAAACTGTTTTTT. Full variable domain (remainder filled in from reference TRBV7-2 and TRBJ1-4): GAGVSQSPSNKVTEKGKDVELRCDPISGHTALYWYRQSLGQGLEFLIYFQGNSAPDKSGLPSDRFSAERTGGSVSTLTIQRTQQEDSAVYLCASSLVGDANEKLFFGSGTQLSVL.

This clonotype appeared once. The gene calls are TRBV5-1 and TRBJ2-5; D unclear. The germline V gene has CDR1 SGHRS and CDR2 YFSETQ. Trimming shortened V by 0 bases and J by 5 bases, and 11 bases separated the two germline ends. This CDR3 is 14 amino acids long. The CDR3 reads CASSLAAVGETQYF. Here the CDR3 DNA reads TGCGCCAGCAGCTTGGCCGCGGTAGGCGAGACCCAGTACTTC.

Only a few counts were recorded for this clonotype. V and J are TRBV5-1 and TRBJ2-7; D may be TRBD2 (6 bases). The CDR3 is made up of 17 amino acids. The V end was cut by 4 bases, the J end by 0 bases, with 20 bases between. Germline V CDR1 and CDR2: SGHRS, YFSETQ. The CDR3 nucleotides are TGCGCCAGCAGCAGAATTGGTTCGGCGGGGAGCTCCTACGAGCAGTACTTC. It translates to CASSRIGSAGSSYEQYF.

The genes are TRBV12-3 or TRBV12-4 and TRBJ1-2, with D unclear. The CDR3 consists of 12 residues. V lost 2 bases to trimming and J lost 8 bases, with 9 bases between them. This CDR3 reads CASSLNQFGYTF. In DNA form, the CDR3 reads TGTGCCAGCAGTTTAAATCAATTCGGCTACACCTTC.

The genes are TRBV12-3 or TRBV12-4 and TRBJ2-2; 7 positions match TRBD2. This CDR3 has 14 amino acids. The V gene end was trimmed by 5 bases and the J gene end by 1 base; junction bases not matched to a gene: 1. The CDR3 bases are TGTGCCAGCAGTCCGGGGGGGAACACCGGGGAGCTGTTTTTT. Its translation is CASSPGGNTGELFF.

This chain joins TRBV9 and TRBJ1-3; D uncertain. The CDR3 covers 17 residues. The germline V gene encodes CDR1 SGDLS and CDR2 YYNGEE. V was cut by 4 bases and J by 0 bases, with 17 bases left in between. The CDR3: CASSFRPHQSSGNTIYF. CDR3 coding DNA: TGTGCCAGCAGCTTCAGACCCCATCAGAGCTCTGGAAACACCATATATTTT. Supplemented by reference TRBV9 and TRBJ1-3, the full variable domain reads DSGVTQTPKHLITATGQRVTLRCSPRSGDLSVYWYQQSLDQGLQFLIQYYNGEERAKGNILERFSAQQFPDLHSELNLSSLELGDSALYFCASSFRPHQSSGNTIYFGEGSWLTVV.

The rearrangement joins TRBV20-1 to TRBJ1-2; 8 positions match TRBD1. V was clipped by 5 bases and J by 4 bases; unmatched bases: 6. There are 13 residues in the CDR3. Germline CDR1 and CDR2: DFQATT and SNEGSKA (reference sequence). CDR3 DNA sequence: TGCAGTGCTCAGGACAGGGCTTCCTATGGCTACACCTTC. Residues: CSAQDRASYGYTF.

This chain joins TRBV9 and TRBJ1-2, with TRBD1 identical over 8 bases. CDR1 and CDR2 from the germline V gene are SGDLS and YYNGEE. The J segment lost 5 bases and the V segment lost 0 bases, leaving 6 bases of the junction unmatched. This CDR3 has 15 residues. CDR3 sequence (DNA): TGTGCCAGCAGCGTAGGTTGGACAGGGAATTATGGCTACACCTTC. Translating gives CASSVGWTGNYGYTF.

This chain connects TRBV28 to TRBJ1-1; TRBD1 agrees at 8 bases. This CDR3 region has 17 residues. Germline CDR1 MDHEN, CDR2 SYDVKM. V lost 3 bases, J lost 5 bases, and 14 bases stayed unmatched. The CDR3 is CASSFTGTGHIRTEAFF. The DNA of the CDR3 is TGTGCCAGCAGTTTCACCGGGACAGGTCACATTCGTACTGAAGCTTTCTTT.

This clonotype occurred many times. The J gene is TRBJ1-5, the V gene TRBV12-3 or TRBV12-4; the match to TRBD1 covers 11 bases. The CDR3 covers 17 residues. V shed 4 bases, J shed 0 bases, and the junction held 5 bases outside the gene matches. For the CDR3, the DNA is TGTGCCAGCAGTTCCCGGGACAGGGGGGATAGCAATCAGCCCCAGCATTTT. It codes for CASSSRDRGDSNQPQHF.

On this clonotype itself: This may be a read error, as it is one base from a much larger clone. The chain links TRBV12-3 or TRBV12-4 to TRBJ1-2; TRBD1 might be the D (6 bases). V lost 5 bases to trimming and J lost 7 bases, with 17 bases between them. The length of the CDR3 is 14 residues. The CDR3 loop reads CASSHRDPFLGYTF. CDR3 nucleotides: TGTGCCAGCAGTCACAGGGACCCTTTTCTTGGCTACACCTTC.

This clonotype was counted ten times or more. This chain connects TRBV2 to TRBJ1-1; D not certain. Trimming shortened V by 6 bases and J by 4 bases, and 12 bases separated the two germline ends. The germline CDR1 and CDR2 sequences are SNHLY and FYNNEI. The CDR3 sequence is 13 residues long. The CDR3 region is CASSERGVTEAFF. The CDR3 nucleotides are TGTGCCAGCAGCGAACGGGGAGTCACTGAAGCTTTCTTT.

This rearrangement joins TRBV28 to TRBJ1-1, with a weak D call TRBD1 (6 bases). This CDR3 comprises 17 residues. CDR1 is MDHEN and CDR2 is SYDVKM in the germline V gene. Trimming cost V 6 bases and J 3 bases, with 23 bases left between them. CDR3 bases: TGTGCCAGCAGCTTTGTCAGGGGTTTATCTGGGGACACTGAAGCTTTCTTT. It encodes CASSFVRGLSGDTEAFF.

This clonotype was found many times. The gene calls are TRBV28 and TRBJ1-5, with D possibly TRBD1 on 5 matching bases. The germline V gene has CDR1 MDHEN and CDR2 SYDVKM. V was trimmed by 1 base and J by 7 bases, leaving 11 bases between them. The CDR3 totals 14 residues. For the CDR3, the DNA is TGTGCCAGCAGTTTATTCAGGGTAGGGCAGCCCCAGCATTTT. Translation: CASSLFRVGQPQHF.

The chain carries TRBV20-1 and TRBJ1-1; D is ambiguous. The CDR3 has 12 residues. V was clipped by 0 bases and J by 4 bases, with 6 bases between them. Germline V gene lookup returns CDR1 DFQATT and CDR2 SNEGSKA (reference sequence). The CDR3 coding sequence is TGCAGTGCTAGAGAACCAGGCACTGAAGCTTTCTTT. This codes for CSAREPGTEAFF.

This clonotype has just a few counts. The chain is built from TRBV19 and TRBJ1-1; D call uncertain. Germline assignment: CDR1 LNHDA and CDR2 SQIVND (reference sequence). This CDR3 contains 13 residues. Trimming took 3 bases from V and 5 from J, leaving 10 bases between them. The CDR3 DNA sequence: TGTGCCAGTAGTATTTTCCTAGGGACTGAAGCTTTCTTT. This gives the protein CASSIFLGTEAFF.

CDR3 region: CASSYPGARSAGYTF. The CDR3 DNA sequence: TGTGCCAGCAGTTACCCGGGGGCGCGATCTGCCGGCTACACCTTC. The rearrangement uses TRBV6-2 or TRBV6-3 and TRBJ1-2, with a possible D match to TRBD1 (6 bases). The germline CDR1 and CDR2 sequences are MNHEY and SVGEGT. Between the trimmed V and J ends, which lost 2 bases and 8 bases, there was a span of 18 bases. The CDR3 runs 15 residues.

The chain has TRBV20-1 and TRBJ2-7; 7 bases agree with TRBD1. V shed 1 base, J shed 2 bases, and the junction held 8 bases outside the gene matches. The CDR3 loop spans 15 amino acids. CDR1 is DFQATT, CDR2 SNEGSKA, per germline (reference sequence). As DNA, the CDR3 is TGCAGTGCTAGAGTAGGACAGGCCTGGACCTACGAGCAGTACTTC. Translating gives CSARVGQAWTYEQYF.

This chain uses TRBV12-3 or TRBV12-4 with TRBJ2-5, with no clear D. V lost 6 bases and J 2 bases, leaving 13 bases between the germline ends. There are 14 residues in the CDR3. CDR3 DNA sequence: TGTGCCAGCAGGGGCATCTCAGCTCAAGAGACCCAGTACTTC. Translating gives CASRGISAQETQYF.

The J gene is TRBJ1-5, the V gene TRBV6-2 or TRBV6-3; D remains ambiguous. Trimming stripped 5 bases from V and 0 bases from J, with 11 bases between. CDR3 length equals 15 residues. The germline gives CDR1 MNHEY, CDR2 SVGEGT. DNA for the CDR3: TGTGCCAGCAGTGAGAGTTTACTTAGCAATCAGCCCCAGCATTTT. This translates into CASSESLLSNQPQHF.

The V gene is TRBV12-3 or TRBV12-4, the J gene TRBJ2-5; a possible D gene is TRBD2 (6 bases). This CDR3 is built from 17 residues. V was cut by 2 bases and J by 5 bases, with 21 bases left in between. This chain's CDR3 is CASSLKVTKLGRETQYF. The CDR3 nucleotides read TGTGCCAGCAGTTTAAAGGTTACGAAGCTTGGGAGGGAGACCCAGTACTTC.

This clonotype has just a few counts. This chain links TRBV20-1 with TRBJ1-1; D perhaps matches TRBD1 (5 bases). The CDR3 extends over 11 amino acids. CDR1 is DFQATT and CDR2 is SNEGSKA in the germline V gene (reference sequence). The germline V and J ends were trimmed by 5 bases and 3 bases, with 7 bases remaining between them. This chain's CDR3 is CSAGAYTEAFF. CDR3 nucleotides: TGCAGTGCTGGGGCGTACACTGAAGCTTTCTTT.

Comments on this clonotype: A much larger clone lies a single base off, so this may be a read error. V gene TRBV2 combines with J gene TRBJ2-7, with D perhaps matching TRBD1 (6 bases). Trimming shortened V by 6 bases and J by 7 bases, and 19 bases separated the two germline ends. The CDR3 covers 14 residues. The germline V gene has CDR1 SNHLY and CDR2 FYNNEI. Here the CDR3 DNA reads TGTGCCAGCAGACAGGGCCCATCGCCTCCTGAGCAGTACTTC. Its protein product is CASRQGPSPPEQYF.

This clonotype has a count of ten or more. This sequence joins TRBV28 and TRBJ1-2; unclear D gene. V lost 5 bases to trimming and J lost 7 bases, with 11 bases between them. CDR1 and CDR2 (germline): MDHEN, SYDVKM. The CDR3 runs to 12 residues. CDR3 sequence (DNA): TGTGCCAGCAGTCCGCTCGAGGGTGGCTACACCTTC. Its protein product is CASSPLEGGYTF.